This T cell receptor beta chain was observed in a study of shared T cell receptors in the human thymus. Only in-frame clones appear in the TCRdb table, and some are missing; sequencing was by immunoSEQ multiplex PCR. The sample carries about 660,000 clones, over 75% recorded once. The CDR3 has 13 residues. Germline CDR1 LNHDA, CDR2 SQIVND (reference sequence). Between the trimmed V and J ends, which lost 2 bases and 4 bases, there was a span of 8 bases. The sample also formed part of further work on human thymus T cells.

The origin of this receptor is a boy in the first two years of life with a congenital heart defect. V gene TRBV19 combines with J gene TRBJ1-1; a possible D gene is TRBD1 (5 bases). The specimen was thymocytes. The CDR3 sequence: CASSIWGGTEAFF. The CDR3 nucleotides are TGTGCCAGTAGTATATGGGGGGGCACTGAAGCTTTCTTT.